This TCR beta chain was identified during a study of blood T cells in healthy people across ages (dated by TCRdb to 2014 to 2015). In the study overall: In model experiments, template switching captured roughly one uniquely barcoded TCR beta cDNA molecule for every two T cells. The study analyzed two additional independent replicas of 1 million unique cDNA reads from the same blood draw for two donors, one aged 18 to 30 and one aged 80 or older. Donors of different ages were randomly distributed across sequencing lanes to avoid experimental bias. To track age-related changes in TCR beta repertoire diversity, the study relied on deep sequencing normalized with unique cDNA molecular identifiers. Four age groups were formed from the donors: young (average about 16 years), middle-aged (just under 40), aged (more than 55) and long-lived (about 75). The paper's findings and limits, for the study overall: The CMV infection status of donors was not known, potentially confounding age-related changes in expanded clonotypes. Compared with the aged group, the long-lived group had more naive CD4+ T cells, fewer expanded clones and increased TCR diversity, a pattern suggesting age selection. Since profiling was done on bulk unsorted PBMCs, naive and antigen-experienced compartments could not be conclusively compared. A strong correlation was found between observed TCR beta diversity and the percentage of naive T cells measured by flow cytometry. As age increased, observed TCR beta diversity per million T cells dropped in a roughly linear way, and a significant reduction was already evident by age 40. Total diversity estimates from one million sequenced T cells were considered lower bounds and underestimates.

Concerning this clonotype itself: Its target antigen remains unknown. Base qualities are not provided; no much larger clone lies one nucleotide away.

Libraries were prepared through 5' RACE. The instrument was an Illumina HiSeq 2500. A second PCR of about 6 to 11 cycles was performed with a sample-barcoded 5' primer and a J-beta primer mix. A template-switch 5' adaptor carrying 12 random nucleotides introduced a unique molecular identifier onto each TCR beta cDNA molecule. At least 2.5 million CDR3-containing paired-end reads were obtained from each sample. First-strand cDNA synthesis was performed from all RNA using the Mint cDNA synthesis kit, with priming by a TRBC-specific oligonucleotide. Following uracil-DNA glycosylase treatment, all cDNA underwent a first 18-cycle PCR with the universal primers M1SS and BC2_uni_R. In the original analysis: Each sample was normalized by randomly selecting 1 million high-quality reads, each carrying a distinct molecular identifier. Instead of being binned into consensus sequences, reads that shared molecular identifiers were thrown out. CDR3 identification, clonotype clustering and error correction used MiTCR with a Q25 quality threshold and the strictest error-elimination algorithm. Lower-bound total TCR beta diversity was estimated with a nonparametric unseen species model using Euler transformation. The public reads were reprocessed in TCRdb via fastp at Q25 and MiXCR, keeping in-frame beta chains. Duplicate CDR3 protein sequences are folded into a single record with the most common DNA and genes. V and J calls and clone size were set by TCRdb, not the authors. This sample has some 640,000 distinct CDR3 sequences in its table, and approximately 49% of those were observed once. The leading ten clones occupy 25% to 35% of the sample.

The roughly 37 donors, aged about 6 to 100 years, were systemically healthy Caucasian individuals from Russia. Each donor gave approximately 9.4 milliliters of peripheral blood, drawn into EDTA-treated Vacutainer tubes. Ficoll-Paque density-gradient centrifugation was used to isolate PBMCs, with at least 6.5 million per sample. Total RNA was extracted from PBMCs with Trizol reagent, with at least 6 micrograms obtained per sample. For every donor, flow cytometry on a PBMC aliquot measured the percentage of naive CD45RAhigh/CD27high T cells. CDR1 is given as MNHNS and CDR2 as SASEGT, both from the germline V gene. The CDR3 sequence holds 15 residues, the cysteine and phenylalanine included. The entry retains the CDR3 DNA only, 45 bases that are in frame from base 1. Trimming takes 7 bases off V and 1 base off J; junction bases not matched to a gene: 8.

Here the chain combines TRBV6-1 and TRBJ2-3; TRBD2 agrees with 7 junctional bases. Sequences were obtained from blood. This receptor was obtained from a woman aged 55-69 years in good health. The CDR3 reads CASMAIGGGTDTQYF. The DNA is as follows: TGTGCCAGCATGGCCATTGGGGGGGGCACAGATACGCAGTATTTT.